A selection of T cell receptor beta chains follows, all from one sample in a study of shared clonotypes between healthy human individuals. The repertoire was sequenced with immunoSEQ multiplex PCR; TCRdb's copy has only in-frame clones and lacks some. The sample consists of about 1 million clones, under 80% of them appearing once. Sequencing was done on a sample of memory CD4+ T cells sorted from blood. All receptors derive from a young man in good health. CDR3s include the opening cysteine and the closing phenylalanine or tryptophan. The D gene is left open where the match is weak. Clone size is given for some rows only: seen once, a few or many times, or a class if the clone is expanded.

D gene,J gene,clone size,V gene,CDR3 DNA,CDR3 protein
TRBD1,TRBJ2-7,NA,TRBV18,TGTGCCAGCTCACGTACCGGGACAGGGAACTACGAGCAGTACTTC,CASSRTGTGNYEQYF
TRBD1,TRBJ1-1,NA,TRBV30,TGTACCTGCCGACCTCAGCAGGGGGCGGCTGAAGCTTTCTTT,CTCRPQQGAAEAFF
NA,TRBJ2-7,NA,TRBV7-8,TGTGCCAGCAGCCGACGCGGGGTGCCCTACGAGCAGTACTTC,CASSRRGVPYEQYF
NA,TRBJ2-7,NA,TRBV5-4,TGTGCCAGCAGCTTACAGGGCTACGAGCAGTACTTC,CASSLQGYEQYF
TRBD2,TRBJ2-3,NA,TRBV7-8,TGTGCCAGCAGCTTGGGACTAGCGGGGGTGGTGGATACGCAGTATTTT,CASSLGLAGVVDTQYF
NA,TRBJ2-1,NA,TRBV7-2,TGTGCCAGCAGCCCGTGGTTGACCGAGGATTTATACAATGAGCAGTTCTTC,CASSPWLTEDLYNEQFF
NA,TRBJ2-7,NA,TRBV27,TGTGCCAGCAGCTCCCCAGGGCTAGGGCAGTACTTC,CASSSPGLGQYF
NA,TRBJ1-4,NA,TRBV5-1,TGCGCCAGCAGCTCGGACCTCGGAAATGAAAAACTGTTTTTT,CASSSDLGNEKLFF
NA,TRBJ2-6,NA,TRBV6-1,TGTGCCAGCAGTGAACAGGGAAGTGGGGCCAACGTCCTGACTTTC,CASSEQGSGANVLTF
NA,TRBJ2-7,NA,TRBV19,TGTGCCAGTAGTATAGATATCACAGCCACGGCCTACGAGCAGTACTTC,CASSIDITATAYEQYF
TRBD1,TRBJ1-3,NA,TRBV30,TGTGCCTGGAGCTTATCGGGACAGCGCTCCTCTGGAAACACCATATATTTT,CAWSLSGQRSSGNTIYF
NA,TRBJ1-2,NA,TRBV19,TGTGCCAGTAGTATAGCTCCGACAGGTGGCTACACCTTC,CASSIAPTGGYTF
TRBD1,TRBJ1-2,few,TRBV2,TGTGCCAGCAGTTCGACAGGGTTAAACTATGGCTACACCTTC,CASSSTGLNYGYTF
TRBD1,TRBJ1-6,NA,TRBV7-3,TGTGCCAGCAGCTCGACAGGGAATACCAATTCACCCCTCCACTTT,CASSSTGNTNSPLHF
NA,TRBJ1-1,NA,TRBV2,TGTGCCAGCAGGGGACACCCGAACACTGAAGCTTTCTTT,CASRGHPNTEAFF
NA,TRBJ1-5,NA,TRBV6-4,TGTGCCAGCAGGACTACTGATTCGAATCAGCCCCAGCATTTT,CASRTTDSNQPQHF
NA,TRBJ1-3,NA,TRBV29-1,TGCAGCGTTGAGGGGAGCAGCCCCGGCAGGAACACCATATATTTT,CSVEGSSPGRNTIYF
NA,TRBJ2-7,NA,TRBV5-1,TGCGCCAGCAGCTTAAGAGGAGTTAGGTCGGACGAGCAGTACTTC,CASSLRGVRSDEQYF
TRBD1,TRBJ1-1,NA,TRBV30,TGTGCCTGGAGTGACAGAGACAGGGGGGTTTTGAACACTGAAGCTTTCTTT,CAWSDRDRGVLNTEAFF
NA,TRBJ1-1,NA,TRBV19,TGTGCCAGTAGCGAAGTGGCCCTCGGGGTAGCTTTCTTT,CASSEVALGVAFF
NA,TRBJ2-6,NA,TRBV4-3,TGCGCCAGCAGCCAAGACAGGGGCTCTGGGGCCAACGTCCTGACTTTC,CASSQDRGSGANVLTF
NA,TRBJ1-1,NA,TRBV6-6,TGTGCCAGCAGTTTCAGATACACTGAAGCTTTCTTT,CASSFRYTEAFF
NA,TRBJ1-2,NA,TRBV29-1,TGCAGCGTTGGGGGTGGTGCCGCCTACGGCTACACCTTC,CSVGGGAAYGYTF
NA,TRBJ1-4,NA,TRBV4-1,TGCGCCAGCAGCCAAGATGGCCGGACATCTAATGAAAAACTGTTTTTT,CASSQDGRTSNEKLFF
TRBD2,TRBJ2-7,NA,TRBV28,TGTGCCAGCAGTCTAGCGGGCGAATCCTACGAGCAGTACTTC,CASSLAGESYEQYF
TRBD1,TRBJ1-2,NA,TRBV15,TGTGCCACCAGCAGAGCAGGGGGGAATTATGGCTACACCTTC,CATSRAGGNYGYTF
TRBD1,TRBJ1-1,once,TRBV28,TGTGCCAGCAGTTTACGCACCCCGGGACAGACCACTGAAGCTTTCTTT,CASSLRTPGQTTEAFF
NA,TRBJ2-7,NA,TRBV30,TGTGCCTGGAGTGTAAGGCTGGAACCCTACGAGCAGTACTTC,CAWSVRLEPYEQYF
TRBD1,TRBJ1-1,NA,TRBV4-1,TGCGCCAGCAGCGTCCCGGGACAGCTCACTGAAGCTTTCTTT,CASSVPGQLTEAFF
TRBD1,TRBJ2-7,NA,TRBV15,TGTGCCACCAGCAGGGACAGGGGCTACGAGCAGTACTTC,CATSRDRGYEQYF
TRBD2,TRBJ2-7,NA,TRBV5-1,TGCGCCAGCAGCACACTAGCGGGGGGCCACGAGCAGTACTTC,CASSTLAGGHEQYF
NA,TRBJ2-7,NA,TRBV7-9,TGTGCCAGCATTCCGGGGGACTCCTACGAGCAGTACTTC,CASIPGDSYEQYF
NA,TRBJ2-3,NA,TRBV7-9,TGTGCCAGCAGCAGGACTTGGAGTACAGATACGCAGTATTTT,CASSRTWSTDTQYF
NA,TRBJ2-1,NA,TRBV27,TGTGCCAGCAGTTCCCAATGGACAGTCCTCGGGATTTACAATGAGCAGTTCTTC,CASSSQWTVLGIYNEQFF
TRBD1,TRBJ1-2,NA,TRBV6-1,TGTGCCAGCAGTCGAAACAGGGGGTTAAACTATGGCTACACCTTC,CASSRNRGLNYGYTF
TRBD2,TRBJ2-3,NA,TRBV2,TGTGCCAGCAGACCCCTAGCGGGAGATACGCAGTATTTT,CASRPLAGDTQYF
NA,TRBJ2-7,NA,TRBV30,TGTGCCTGGACCCGTAAAACCCCCGCGTCCTACGAGCAGTACTTC,CAWTRKTPASYEQYF
NA,TRBJ2-2,few,TRBV28,TGTGCCAGCTCAGGGACGGAGCCTAACACCGGGGAGCTGTTTTTT,CASSGTEPNTGELFF
NA,TRBJ1-3,NA,TRBV5-4,TGTGCCAGCAGCGAACGTCAGGCGAGAGGCTCTGGAAACACCATATATTTT,CASSERQARGSGNTIYF
TRBD2,TRBJ2-3,NA,TRBV20-1,TGCAGTGGGCTAGCGGGGGGCACGCAGTATTTT,CSGLAGGTQYF